These T cell receptor beta chains were read from a single sample in a study of T and B cells in COVID-19 patients. TCRdb reprocessed the multiplex PCR reads via MiXCR and lists one record per CDR3 protein. In the table there are around 15,000 distinct CDR3 sequences, 28% of which are singletons. Sequencing was done on a sample of blood. The receptors come from a human donor who had recovered from COVID-19. CDR3s include the opening cysteine and the closing phenylalanine or tryptophan. A D gene is named only where the DNA matches it firmly. A row's size may be missing; if present it is once, few, many or a size class.

clone_size: few
d_call: TRBD1
j_call: TRBJ1-1
v_call: TRBV10-3
cdr3_aa: CAINPGQGPIMNTEAFF
cdr3_nt: TGTGCCATCAACCCGGGACAGGGCCCGATAATGAACACTGAAGCTTTCTTT

clone_size: NA
d_call: TRBD1
j_call: TRBJ2-5
v_call: TRBV18
cdr3_aa: CASSQGQGETQYF
cdr3_nt: TGTGCCAGCTCACAGGGACAGGGTGAGACCCAGTACTTC

clone_size: NA
d_call: NA
j_call: TRBJ2-7
v_call: TRBV20-1
cdr3_aa: CSAVGPSSYEQYF
cdr3_nt: TGCAGTGCCGTAGGGCCAAGCTCCTACGAGCAGTACTTC

clone_size: medium-sized
d_call: TRBD2
j_call: TRBJ2-1
v_call: TRBV19
cdr3_aa: CASSIISSGRREQFF
cdr3_nt: TGTGCCAGTAGTATTATCTCGAGCGGGAGACGTGAGCAGTTCTTC

clone_size: few
d_call: TRBD1
j_call: TRBJ2-7
v_call: TRBV5-1
cdr3_aa: CARGTGVCVFYEQYF
cdr3_nt: TGCGCCAGGGGGACAGGGGTATGCGTTTTTTACGAGCAGTACTTC

clone_size: NA
d_call: NA
j_call: TRBJ2-3
v_call: TRBV5-1
cdr3_aa: CASSLDRVYTDTQYF
cdr3_nt: TGCGCCAGCAGCTTGGACCGGGTTTACACAGATACGCAGTATTTT

clone_size: many
d_call: NA
j_call: TRBJ2-7
v_call: TRBV13
cdr3_aa: CASSPRGYEQYF
cdr3_nt: TGTGCCAGCAGCCCGAGGGGTTACGAGCAGTACTTC

clone_size: NA
d_call: TRBD1
j_call: TRBJ1-3
v_call: TRBV18
cdr3_aa: CASSPSAGGSSGNTIYF
cdr3_nt: TGTGCCAGCTCACCTTCGGCAGGGGGGTCATCTGGAAACACCATATATTTT

clone_size: NA
d_call: TRBD1
j_call: TRBJ2-3
v_call: TRBV4-2
cdr3_aa: CASSQEADRAATDTQYF
cdr3_nt: TGTGCCAGCAGCCAAGAGGCGGACAGGGCGGCCACAGATACGCAGTATTTT

clone_size: once
d_call: TRBD1
j_call: TRBJ2-3
v_call: TRBV19
cdr3_aa: CASSLQGWAADTQYF
cdr3_nt: TGTGCCAGTAGCTTACAGGGGTGGGCCGCAGATACGCAGTATTTT

clone_size: few
d_call: NA
j_call: TRBJ1-3
v_call: TRBV14
cdr3_aa: CASSQVSEYLYF
cdr3_nt: TGTGCCAGCAGCCAAGTTTCAGAGTACCTATATTTT

clone_size: NA
d_call: NA
j_call: TRBJ1-2
v_call: TRBV27
cdr3_aa: CASSLGANYGYTF
cdr3_nt: TGTGCCAGCAGTTTAGGAGCTAACTATGGCTACACCTTC

clone_size: NA
d_call: TRBD1
j_call: TRBJ2-3
v_call: TRBV14
cdr3_aa: CASSPHRGQGTDTQYF
cdr3_nt: TGTGCCAGCAGCCCTCACAGGGGGCAAGGCACAGATACGCAGTATTTT

clone_size: many
d_call: NA
j_call: TRBJ1-4
v_call: TRBV30
cdr3_aa: CAWSLVVNEKLFF
cdr3_nt: TGTGCCTGGAGTTTGGTGGTTAATGAAAAACTGTTTTTT

clone_size: medium-sized
d_call: TRBD1
j_call: TRBJ2-3
v_call: TRBV11-1
cdr3_aa: CASSPNPGQGPTDTQYF
cdr3_nt: TGTGCCAGCAGCCCTAACCCGGGACAGGGGCCGACAGATACGCAGTATTTT

clone_size: NA
d_call: TRBD1
j_call: TRBJ1-5
v_call: TRBV6-5
cdr3_aa: CASSYWEGANSNQPQHF
cdr3_nt: TGTGCCAGCAGTTATTGGGAGGGGGCTAATAGCAATCAGCCCCAGCATTTT

clone_size: NA
d_call: NA
j_call: TRBJ2-7
v_call: TRBV5-1
cdr3_aa: CASSLDREHEQYF
cdr3_nt: TGCGCCAGCAGCTTGGACAGGGAACACGAGCAGTACTTC

clone_size: NA
d_call: NA
j_call: TRBJ1-1
v_call: TRBV5-1
cdr3_aa: CASSLGDARGNTEAFF
cdr3_nt: TGCGCCAGCAGCTTGGGAGATGCTAGGGGGAATACTGAAGCTTTCTTT

clone_size: many
d_call: NA
j_call: TRBJ1-4
v_call: TRBV5-4
cdr3_aa: CASSLGGGQGNEKLFF
cdr3_nt: TGTGCCAGCAGCTTAGGTGGGGGGCAGGGTAATGAAAAACTGTTTTTT

clone_size: once
d_call: TRBD2
j_call: TRBJ2-1
v_call: TRBV7-9
cdr3_aa: CASSFKAALAGFYNEQFF
cdr3_nt: TGTGCCAGCAGCTTCAAAGCCGCACTAGCGGGGTTCTACAATGAGCAGTTCTTC

clone_size: NA
d_call: NA
j_call: TRBJ1-4
v_call: TRBV5-1
cdr3_aa: CASSPDPRGNEKLFF
cdr3_nt: TGCGCCAGCAGCCCAGACCCTCGAGGGAATGAAAAACTGTTTTTT

clone_size: NA
d_call: NA
j_call: TRBJ1-5
v_call: TRBV6-5
cdr3_aa: CASSQLRQYSNQPQHF
cdr3_nt: TGTGCCAGCAGTCAACTCCGACAGTATAGCAATCAGCCCCAGCATTTT

clone_size: many
d_call: NA
j_call: TRBJ2-7
v_call: TRBV7-6
cdr3_aa: CASSAGPNYEQYF
cdr3_nt: TGTGCCAGCAGCGCGGGCCCCAACTACGAGCAGTACTTC

clone_size: NA
d_call: NA
j_call: TRBJ1-1
v_call: TRBV12-3/TRBV12-4
cdr3_aa: CASSPFPGRKNTEAFF
cdr3_nt: TGTGCCAGCAGCCCCTTCCCGGGACGGAAGAACACTGAAGCTTTCTTT

clone_size: NA
d_call: NA
j_call: TRBJ1-2
v_call: TRBV5-4
cdr3_aa: CASSPRGLGGYTF
cdr3_nt: TGTGCCAGCAGCCCCAGGGGATTGGGGGGCTACACCTTC

clone_size: NA
d_call: TRBD1
j_call: TRBJ1-3
v_call: TRBV19
cdr3_aa: CASNQQGAAGNTIYF
cdr3_nt: TGTGCCAGTAACCAACAGGGGGCAGCTGGAAACACCATATATTTT

clone_size: NA
d_call: TRBD2
j_call: TRBJ2-3
v_call: TRBV15
cdr3_aa: CATSRDRVAGGPSLNYF
cdr3_nt: TGTGCCACCAGCAGAGATAGGGTAGCGGGGGGGCCAAGCTTGAATTATTTT

clone_size: few
d_call: NA
j_call: TRBJ2-1
v_call: TRBV5-1
cdr3_aa: CASSFTGPGDNEQFF
cdr3_nt: TGCGCCAGCAGCTTTACAGGCCCCGGGGACAATGAGCAGTTCTTC

clone_size: NA
d_call: NA
j_call: TRBJ2-1
v_call: TRBV24-1
cdr3_aa: CATSPIAASYNEQFF
cdr3_nt: TGTGCCACCTCCCCGATAGCGGCATCCTACAATGAGCAGTTCTTC

clone_size: NA
d_call: TRBD2
j_call: TRBJ2-7
v_call: TRBV30
cdr3_aa: CACESGGAYEQYF
cdr3_nt: TGTGCCTGTGAAAGCGGGGGGGCCTACGAGCAGTACTTC

clone_size: once
d_call: NA
j_call: TRBJ1-6
v_call: TRBV5-6
cdr3_aa: CASSLVQENSPLHF
cdr3_nt: TGCGCCAGCAGCTTGGTACAGGAGAATTCACCCCTCCACTTT

clone_size: few
d_call: NA
j_call: TRBJ1-2
v_call: TRBV5-6
cdr3_aa: CASSIYQGPGYGYTF
cdr3_nt: TGTGCCAGCAGCATATACCAGGGGCCGGGCTATGGCTACACCTTC

clone_size: many
d_call: NA
j_call: TRBJ2-1
v_call: TRBV5-1
cdr3_aa: CASSLGSRDNEQFF
cdr3_nt: TGCGCCAGCAGCTTGGGGAGTCGGGACAATGAGCAGTTCTTC

clone_size: NA
d_call: TRBD1
j_call: TRBJ1-6
v_call: TRBV27
cdr3_aa: CASRRQGRNNSPLHF
cdr3_nt: TGTGCCAGCAGGAGACAGGGGCGAAATAATTCACCCCTCCACTTT

clone_size: many
d_call: NA
j_call: TRBJ2-5
v_call: TRBV27
cdr3_aa: CASSFNPSKETQYF
cdr3_nt: TGTGCCAGCAGTTTTAACCCTAGCAAGGAGACCCAGTACTTC

clone_size: medium-sized
d_call: TRBD2
j_call: TRBJ2-3
v_call: TRBV27
cdr3_aa: CASSSGTSGRADTQYF
cdr3_nt: TGTGCCAGCAGTTCCGGGACTAGCGGGAGAGCAGATACGCAGTATTTT

clone_size: many
d_call: NA
j_call: TRBJ2-1
v_call: TRBV6-1
cdr3_aa: CASSVWRDSGNEQFF
cdr3_nt: TGTGCCAGCAGTGTCTGGCGGGACTCAGGCAATGAGCAGTTCTTC

clone_size: NA
d_call: TRBD2
j_call: TRBJ2-1
v_call: TRBV19
cdr3_aa: CAQDRSGRSYNEQFF
cdr3_nt: TGTGCCCAGGACAGAAGCGGGAGGTCCTACAATGAGCAGTTCTTC

clone_size: medium-sized
d_call: TRBD2
j_call: TRBJ2-1
v_call: TRBV19
cdr3_aa: CASSPPLAGVFYNEQFF
cdr3_nt: TGTGCCAGTAGCCCACCCCTAGCGGGAGTTTTCTACAATGAGCAGTTCTTC

clone_size: NA
d_call: NA
j_call: TRBJ1-5
v_call: TRBV12-3/TRBV12-4
cdr3_aa: CASTGQTNQPQHF
cdr3_nt: TGTGCCAGCACTGGGCAGACCAATCAGCCCCAGCATTTT

clone_size: many
d_call: TRBD2
j_call: TRBJ2-1
v_call: TRBV6-5
cdr3_aa: CASSYLPNMAGGEQFF
cdr3_nt: TGTGCCAGCAGTTACCTCCCGAATATGGCGGGAGGTGAGCAGTTCTTC